The rows below give T cell receptor beta chains drawn from one sample of a study of T cells in Graves' hyperthyroidism and ophthalmopathy. TCRdb called the multiplex PCR reads again in MiXCR, with one record for every CDR3 protein. Among about 580,000 distinct CDR3 sequences, roughly 46% were seen once, and the ten largest hold about 8%. The sample was peripheral blood or thyroid tissue (not recorded which). The receptors derive from a woman younger than 35 with Graves' hyperthyroidism. Each CDR3 is given with its conserved first and last residue. D genes are given only for firm matches. Size is stated for part of the rows, as once, few or many counts, or as a class when the clone is expanded.

V: TRBV7-9; D: -; size: -; J: TRBJ2-3; DNA: TGTGCCAGCAGCCCTTCCCCGGGGTCAATCACAGATACGCAGTATTTT; CDR3: CASSPSPGSITDTQYF
V: TRBV5-1; D: -; size: many; J: TRBJ1-1; DNA: TGCGCCAGCAGCCAGGAGGGGGAAATGAACACTGAAGCTTTCTTT; CDR3: CASSQEGEMNTEAFF
V: TRBV10-3; D: TRBD2; size: once; J: TRBJ2-7; DNA: TGTGCCATCAGTGAGTCGGCACTAGCGGGAGGATACGAGCAGTACTTC; CDR3: CAISESALAGGYEQYF
V: TRBV7-2; D: -; size: -; J: TRBJ2-2; DNA: TGTGCCAGCAGCCTGCGAGATTCGAACACCGGGGAGCTGTTTTTT; CDR3: CASSLRDSNTGELFF
V: TRBV5-1; D: -; size: many; J: TRBJ1-1; DNA: TGCGCCAGCAGATCAATCGTTTGGTCAGACTACACTGAAGCTTTCTTT; CDR3: CASRSIVWSDYTEAFF
V: TRBV19; D: -; size: many; J: TRBJ2-7; DNA: TGTGCCAGTAGTATGGCGACAGGCTACCTTGACGACGAGCAGTACTTC; CDR3: CASSMATGYLDDEQYF
V: TRBV2; D: TRBD2; size: -; J: TRBJ2-7; DNA: TGTGCCAGCAGTGGGAGGACTAGCGGGAGCCTCTACGAGCAGTACTTC; CDR3: CASSGRTSGSLYEQYF
V: TRBV7-9; D: TRBD2; size: -; J: TRBJ2-7; DNA: TGCGCCAGCAGCCAAGGTGTTGGGCGGGGGAACTACGAGCAGTACTTC; CDR3: CASSQGVGRGNYEQYF
V: TRBV7-9; D: TRBD2; size: once; J: TRBJ2-5; DNA: TGTGCCAGCAGTTCCTCCGGAGGACTAGGCCAAGAGACCCAGTACTTC; CDR3: CASSSSGGLGQETQYF
V: TRBV7-8; D: TRBD2; size: many; J: TRBJ2-5; DNA: TGTGCCAGCAGCGGCCTGGCGGGGGTGGAAGAGACCCAGTACTTC; CDR3: CASSGLAGVEETQYF
V: TRBV20-1; D: TRBD2; size: few; J: TRBJ2-3; DNA: TGCAGTGCTAGAAAGGGACTAGCGGGCCTCACGGTGCAGTATTTT; CDR3: CSARKGLAGLTVQYF
V: TRBV3-1; D: -; size: -; J: TRBJ2-7; DNA: TGTGCCAGCAGCTTCTCCGGGACCTTCTACGAGCAGTACTTC; CDR3: CASSFSGTFYEQYF
V: TRBV19; D: TRBD1; size: many; J: TRBJ2-7; DNA: TGTGCCAGTAGTATACAGGGGGACTACGAGCAGTACTTC; CDR3: CASSIQGDYEQYF
V: TRBV10-3; D: -; size: many; J: TRBJ1-6; DNA: TGTGCCACCCTGAGTACGGGGCCCTATAATTCACCCCTCCACTTT; CDR3: CATLSTGPYNSPLHF
V: TRBV12-3/TRBV12-4; D: TRBD2; size: few; J: TRBJ2-7; DNA: TGTGCCAGCAGCTCCCCAGTAGCGGGAACCTACGAGCAGTACTTC; CDR3: CASSSPVAGTYEQYF
V: TRBV19; D: -; size: -; J: TRBJ2-1; DNA: TGTGCCAGTAGTACCCAGGAAGGCCGCTCCTACAATGAGCAGTTCTTC; CDR3: CASSTQEGRSYNEQFF
V: TRBV7-9; D: TRBD2; size: -; J: TRBJ2-7; DNA: TGCGCCAGCAGCCAAGAGGGGAGGGAGACCTGGCCCTACGAGCAGTACTTC; CDR3: CASSQEGRETWPYEQYF
V: TRBV4-2; D: TRBD1; size: -; J: TRBJ1-3; DNA: TGTGCCAGCAGCCCTGGACAGGGCCGATACACCATATATTTT; CDR3: CASSPGQGRYTIYF
V: TRBV27; D: -; size: few; J: TRBJ2-7; DNA: TGTGCCACCCATACAAGGAAAAGCTCCTACGAGCAGTACTTC; CDR3: CATHTRKSSYEQYF
V: TRBV10-1; D: -; size: -; J: TRBJ2-7; DNA: TGCGCCAACTCGGGTGGGGGGCGCAACCCCGACGAGCAGTACTTC; CDR3: CANSGGGRNPDEQYF
V: TRBV10-3; D: -; size: once; J: TRBJ1-2; DNA: TGTGCCATCAGTGAGCCGGGGGCGGCCTATGGCTACACCTTC; CDR3: CAISEPGAAYGYTF
V: TRBV2; D: -; size: -; J: TRBJ1-1; DNA: TGTGCCAGTTCACAAGCGGGTCGCACTGAAGCTTTCTTT; CDR3: CASSQAGRTEAFF
V: TRBV11-3; D: -; size: many; J: TRBJ2-7; DNA: TGTGCCAGCAGCTTGCTAGCCTGGGGAGCGGGCTACGAGCAGTACTTC; CDR3: CASSLLAWGAGYEQYF
V: TRBV15; D: -; size: many; J: TRBJ2-7; DNA: TGTGCCACCAGCAGAGATAGGGACCCTAGCATCGAACACTTATACGAGCAGTACTTC; CDR3: CATSRDRDPSIEHLYEQYF
V: TRBV9; D: TRBD1; size: -; J: TRBJ1-2; DNA: TGTGCCAGCAGCGGCTACCGGGACAGGGACGCTGGCTACACCTTC; CDR3: CASSGYRDRDAGYTF
V: TRBV7-9; D: TRBD2; size: -; J: TRBJ2-7; DNA: TGTGCCAGCAGCCCGGGGATACTAGCGGGTTCCTACGAGCAGTACTTC; CDR3: CASSPGILAGSYEQYF
V: TRBV19; D: -; size: many; J: TRBJ1-2; DNA: TGTGCCAGATCCACGGGGGCCCATGGCTACACCTTC; CDR3: CARSTGAHGYTF
V: TRBV24-1; D: -; size: many; J: TRBJ2-2; DNA: TGTGCCACCCAGGCAGAGAACACCGGGGAGCTGTTTTTT; CDR3: CATQAENTGELFF
V: TRBV4-1; D: -; size: many; J: TRBJ2-7; DNA: TGCGCCAGCAGCCAGTTGTGGGGTAATGGGCAGTACTTC; CDR3: CASSQLWGNGQYF
V: TRBV29-1; D: TRBD1; size: -; J: TRBJ1-1; DNA: TGCAGCGTTGAACCAGGGGGCGCGGGGAACACTGAAGCTTTCTTT; CDR3: CSVEPGGAGNTEAFF
V: TRBV7-3; D: TRBD2; size: once; J: TRBJ2-1; DNA: TGTGCCAGTTCTACTCTAGCGGGAGGGGCAGATACGCAGTTCTTC; CDR3: CASSTLAGGADTQFF
V: TRBV2; D: TRBD1; size: many; J: TRBJ1-4; DNA: TGTGCCAGCGCCCCCACAGGGGCCGAAAAACTGTTTTTT; CDR3: CASAPTGAEKLFF
V: TRBV20-1; D: -; size: -; J: TRBJ2-5; DNA: TGCAGTGCCTTTGGGCGGGAAGGGAGAGAGACCCAGTACTTC; CDR3: CSAFGREGRETQYF
V: TRBV7-6; D: -; size: -; J: TRBJ2-5; DNA: TGTGCCAGCAGTTCGGGCGGGTTGGGCGAGACCCAGTACTTC; CDR3: CASSSGGLGETQYF
V: TRBV7-9; D: -; size: many; J: TRBJ1-1; DNA: TGTGCCAGCAGCATCACTCGGGCCGGGAGGAACACTGAAGCTTTCTTT; CDR3: CASSITRAGRNTEAFF
V: TRBV7-9; D: TRBD2; size: -; J: TRBJ2-1; DNA: TGTGCCAGCAGCCGACTAGCGGGCGCTTACAATGAGCAGTTCTTC; CDR3: CASSRLAGAYNEQFF
V: TRBV7-2; D: -; size: -; J: TRBJ2-5; DNA: TGTGCCAGCAGGAGGGAACGGTGGAGGGGGCAGTCCCTCGAGACCCAGTACTTC; CDR3: CASRRERWRGQSLETQYF
V: TRBV7-3; D: TRBD1; size: few; J: TRBJ2-7; DNA: TGTGCCAGCAGCTGGACAGGGGGAGATATGGAGCAGTACTTC; CDR3: CASSWTGGDMEQYF
V: TRBV6-2/TRBV6-3; D: -; size: -; J: TRBJ2-5; DNA: TGTGCCAGCAGTTCGGCCCGACAGGGAGGAGGGGCCCAGTACTTC; CDR3: CASSSARQGGGAQYF
V: TRBV10-1; D: TRBD2; size: few; J: TRBJ2-3; DNA: TGCGCCAGCAGTGAAGAGGGACTAGAATATGGCACAGATACGCAGTATTTT; CDR3: CASSEEGLEYGTDTQYF
V: TRBV7-6; D: TRBD2; size: -; J: TRBJ2-7; DNA: TGTGCCCCAGCGGGAAACCTGTACGAGCAGTACTTC; CDR3: CAPAGNLYEQYF
V: TRBV15; D: -; size: many; J: TRBJ1-1; DNA: TGTGCCACCAGCAGACCCTGGCCGTGGGCAGGGGACACTGAAGCTTTCTTT; CDR3: CATSRPWPWAGDTEAFF
V: TRBV2; D: -; size: -; J: TRBJ2-7; DNA: TGTGCCAGCGGAGGAACTCGGGCTAGCTACGAGCAGTACTTC; CDR3: CASGGTRASYEQYF
V: TRBV7-9; D: -; size: -; J: TRBJ2-5; DNA: TGTGCCAGCAGCTTAGTTGATGGGGGCGAGACCCAGTACTTC; CDR3: CASSLVDGGETQYF
V: TRBV15; D: TRBD2; size: many; J: TRBJ2-3; DNA: TGTGCCACCAGCAGAGACCTAGCGGGGGTCGGGACGCAGTATTTT; CDR3: CATSRDLAGVGTQYF
V: TRBV7-9; D: TRBD1; size: -; J: TRBJ1-6; DNA: TGTGCCAGCAGTCAACCGGGACAGGCCAATTCACCCCTCCACTTT; CDR3: CASSQPGQANSPLHF
V: TRBV19; D: -; size: many; J: TRBJ1-5; DNA: TGTGCCAGTGGAGAGATGGGGGGGCACATGAATCAGCCCCAGCATTTT; CDR3: CASGEMGGHMNQPQHF
V: TRBV15; D: -; size: -; J: TRBJ2-1; DNA: TGTGCCACCAGCAGAGACCGAGAAACCTACAATGAGCAGTTCTTC; CDR3: CATSRDRETYNEQFF
V: TRBV15; D: -; size: -; J: TRBJ1-2; DNA: TGTGCCACCAGCCAAGATCGCGGGGCGGCCTATGGCTACACCTTC; CDR3: CATSQDRGAAYGYTF
V: TRBV19; D: -; size: -; J: TRBJ2-1; DNA: TGTGCCAGTAGGACCTTTTCGAGGGTGCGTGGAACTGAGCAGTTCTTC; CDR3: CASRTFSRVRGTEQFF
V: TRBV10-3; D: -; size: -; J: TRBJ2-5; DNA: TGTGCCATCAGTGATTTGGGAGAGACCCAGTACTTC; CDR3: CAISDLGETQYF
V: TRBV2; D: -; size: -; J: TRBJ1-6; DNA: TGTGCCAGCGGGGCCCTCCACTTT; CDR3: CASGALHF
V: TRBV6-1; D: -; size: -; J: TRBJ1-5; DNA: TGTGCCAGCAGTTCAACAGGCCATGGCAATCAGCCCCAGCATTTT; CDR3: CASSSTGHGNQPQHF
V: TRBV2; D: TRBD2; size: -; J: TRBJ2-1; DNA: TGTGCCACTAGAGAGCGGGAGACATCCTACAATGAGCAGTTCTTC; CDR3: CATRERETSYNEQFF